The 16 T cell receptor beta chains in this list originate from one sample, sequenced in a study of cytotoxic CD8 clonotypes in ibrutinib-treated CLL. Sequencing used immunoSEQ multiplex PCR; TCRdb keeps in-frame clones, though not all of them. This table holds roughly 30,000 clones, approximately 80% found once. Source: PBMCs, taken after 36 months of ibrutinib treatment. These receptors were collected from a human donor with chronic lymphocytic leukemia.

The CDR3 coding sequence is TGTGCCAGCAGCTACGGGACAGTCTATGGCTACACCTTC. It encodes CASSYGTVYGYTF. V gene TRBV14 combines with J gene TRBJ1-2; TRBD1 aligns across 7 bases. The CDR3 is made up of 13 amino acids. V shed 5 bases, J shed 4 bases, and the junction held 4 bases outside the gene matches. Germline V gene data show CDR1 as SGHDN and CDR2 as FVKESK. The full variable domain, with the rest looked up from reference TRBV14 and TRBJ1-2, is EAGVTQFPSHSVIEKGQTVTLRCDPISGHDNLYWYRRVMGKEIKFLLHFVKESKQDESGMPNNRFLAERTGGTYSTLKVQPAELEDSGVYFCASSYGTVYGYTFGSGTRLTVV.

The chain links TRBV29-1 to TRBJ1-1; the D gene is possibly TRBD1 (6 bases). This CDR3 has 13 residues. Germline V gene data show CDR1 as SQVTM and CDR2 as ANQGSEA. Trimming left V 5 bases short and J 0 bases short, with 10 bases between. CDR3 DNA sequence: TGCAGCGTTAACAGGGATATGAACACTGAAGCTTTCTTT. Translation: CSVNRDMNTEAFF.

This clone was seen just once. V usage is TRBV7-9 and J usage is TRBJ1-2, with unresolved D. The CDR3 spans 16 residues. Germline values: CDR1 SEHNR, CDR2 FQNEAQ (reference sequence). Trimming removed 1 base at V and 5 bases at J, with 17 bases between. CDR3 in amino acids: CASSLGGLRTEYGYTF. CDR3 DNA sequence: TGTGCCAGCAGCTTAGGAGGTTTGAGGACGGAGTATGGCTACACCTTC.

The rearrangement links TRBV10-3 to TRBJ2-7; D uncertain. V was trimmed by 3 bases and J by 0 bases, leaving 15 bases between them. The CDR3 is 16 residues long. Germline V gives CDR1 ENHRY, CDR2 SYGVKD. The CDR3 reads CAISERQPQSSYEQYF. In nucleotides, the CDR3 is TGTGCCATCAGTGAAAGGCAGCCACAAAGCTCCTACGAGCAGTACTTC.

This clone was recorded a few times. The chain uses TRBV10-3 and TRBJ1-5; 7 bases are shared with TRBD1. Germline lookup yields CDR1 ENHRY and CDR2 SYGVKD. This CDR3 has 14 residues. The ends lost 6 bases at V and 1 base at J; junction bases unmatched: 3. This chain's CDR3 is CAISDRESNQPQHF. The CDR3 DNA follows: TGTGCCATCAGCGACAGGGAGAGCAATCAGCCCCAGCATTTT.

The chain is built from TRBV28 and TRBJ1-2; TRBD1 might be the D (5 bases). Trimming pared 8 bases from V and 1 base from J, leaving 11 bases between. Germline CDR1 and CDR2: MDHEN and SYDVKM. CDR3 size: 13 residues. In DNA, the CDR3 is TGTGCCAGCCGACCAGGGTATAACTATGGCTACACCTTC. Translating gives CASRPGYNYGYTF.

This clone is labeled as medium-sized. The V gene is TRBV6-5, the J gene TRBJ2-2, with a tentative D call TRBD2 (6 bases). V was pared by 6 bases and J by 3 bases, with 14 bases between. The CDR3 is 15 residues long. Germline V gene data show CDR1 as MNHEY and CDR2 as SVGAGI. The CDR3 spells CASSPRRGHTGELFF. The CDR3 DNA reads TGTGCCAGCAGCCCTCGGCGGGGACACACCGGGGAGCTGTTTTTT.

This sequence joins TRBV9 and TRBJ2-7; tentative D call: TRBD2 (7 bases). This CDR3 region has 15 residues. V lost 4 bases and J lost 6, with 20 bases in between. Germline-derived CDR1 and CDR2 are SGDLS and YYNGEE. CDR3 region: CASSPLGGAFGEQYF. In DNA form, the CDR3 reads TGTGCCAGCAGCCCTCTGGGGGGGGCCTTTGGCGAGCAGTACTTC.

This clone was counted once. The chain employs TRBV5-1 and TRBJ2-5; TRBD2 matches 7 bases. CDR1 and CDR2 from the germline V gene are SGHRS and YFSETQ. This CDR3 is built from 13 residues. With 4 bases clipped from V and 5 bases from J, the junction kept 5 bases outside the gene matches. In DNA, the CDR3 is TGCGCCAGCAGCCCCGGGGGAGGGGAGACCCAGTACTTC. Protein sequence: CASSPGGGETQYF.

This clone came up a few times. The chain uses TRBV19 and TRBJ2-7, with a tentative D call TRBD1 (6 bases). Germline V gene sequence: CDR1 LNHDA, CDR2 SQIVND (reference sequence). V lost 3 bases and J 4 bases, leaving 10 bases between the germline ends. This CDR3 contains 13 residues. The CDR3 is CASSMGAKYEQYF. DNA for the CDR3: TGTGCCAGTAGTATGGGGGCAAAGTACGAGCAGTACTTC.

The chain employs TRBV7-8 and TRBJ1-1; possibly TRBD1 for D (6 bases). Looked up from germline, CDR1 is SGHVS and CDR2 is FQNEAQ. This CDR3 spans 13 amino acids. Trimming took off 0 bases at V and 9 bases at J, with 11 bases between the two ends. CDR3 region: CASSLAGGRQAFF. CDR3 nucleotide sequence: TGTGCCAGCAGCTTAGCAGGGGGTCGGCAAGCTTTCTTT.

The J gene is TRBJ1-2, the V gene TRBV6-5; 7 bases align to TRBD1. The V and J ends lost 5 bases and 3 bases, in that order; junction bases with no gene match: 3. Germline CDR1 reads MNHEY; CDR2 reads SVGAGI. This CDR3 comprises 13 residues. The CDR3 nucleotides read TGTGCCAGCAGTGCGACAGGGCACTATGGCTACACCTTC. Amino acids: CASSATGHYGYTF.

The V call is TRBV18, the J call TRBJ1-3; the D gene is possibly TRBD1 (5 bases). The germline V and J ends were trimmed by 2 bases and 1 base, with 12 bases remaining between them. The CDR3 spans 16 residues. The germline V gene encodes CDR1 KGHSH and CDR2 LQKENI. The CDR3 loop reads CASSPDSTLSGNTIYF. In DNA form, the CDR3 reads TGTGCCAGCTCACCAGACAGCACTCTATCTGGAAACACCATATATTTT.

V is TRBV29-1 and J is TRBJ2-5, with 8 bases identical to TRBD2. Germline-derived CDR1 and CDR2 are SQVTM and ANQGSEA. V lost 7 bases, J lost 5 bases, and 9 bases stayed unmatched. The CDR3 has 13 residues. CDR3 sequence reads: CSAALAVGETQYF. As DNA, the CDR3 is TGCAGCGCCGCACTAGCGGTGGGGGAGACCCAGTACTTC.

This clone was observed many times. The gene calls are TRBV27 and TRBJ2-1; D unclear. The CDR3 totals 11 residues. The germline V gene encodes CDR1 MNHEY and CDR2 SMNVEV (reference sequence). V lost 7 bases, J lost 5 bases, and 6 bases lay in between. Here the CDR3 DNA reads TGTGCCAGCAAGAAGAACAATGAGCAGTTCTTC. As protein: CASKKNNEQFF.

This chain uses TRBV28 with TRBJ2-7, with unresolved D. Trimming stripped 3 bases from V and 5 bases from J, with 11 bases between. The length of the CDR3 is 13 residues. Germline CDR1 reads MDHEN; CDR2 reads SYDVKM. CDR3 residues: CASSFPPVDEQYF. CDR3 nucleotides: TGTGCCAGCAGTTTCCCGCCAGTTGACGAGCAGTACTTC.